Shown below are 27 T cell receptor beta chains from a single sample sequenced in a study of T cell repertoires in cytomegalovirus infection (dated by TCRdb to about 2019). The reads were generated on an Illumina HiSeq 1500. TCRdb redid the processing of the public reads, applying fastp at Q25 and MiXCR, and retained in-frame beta chains. One record per CDR3 amino acid sequence lists the most common genes and DNA. The sample table holds approximately 500,000 distinct CDR3 sequences, of which about 15% were seen once. The ten largest clones add up to 20% to 30% of the sample. Sequencing was carried out using CD8+ T cells from PBMCs. The source is a human donor in good health (CMV status not recorded). Some clones in this sample may be carry-over from other donors' samples.

This clonotype has a handful of counts. The J gene is TRBJ2-7, the V gene TRBV27; a weak D match, TRBD2 (6 bases). Between the trimmed V and J ends, which lost 8 bases and 2 bases, there was a span of 16 bases. Per germline, CDR1 MNHEY and CDR2 SMNVEV (reference sequence). The CDR3 runs 14 residues. CDR3 in amino acids: CASSWGSGAYEQYF. The CDR3 nucleotides are TGTGCCAGCTCCTGGGGTAGCGGAGCCTACGAGCAGTACTTC.

The gene calls are TRBV27 and TRBJ1-4; D unresolved. Germline V gene lookup returns CDR1 MNHEY and CDR2 SMNVEV (reference sequence). The CDR3 has 14 amino acids. V shed 1 base and J shed 7 bases, with 10 bases lying between them. For the CDR3, the DNA is TGTGCCAGCAGTTTATTGTCCTCCGGTGAAAAACTGTTTTTT. Encoded protein: CASSLLSSGEKLFF.

This clonotype was recorded a few times. This chain joins TRBV6-1 and TRBJ2-1; D remains ambiguous. V was trimmed by 2 bases and J by 10 bases, leaving 21 bases between them. This CDR3 spans 16 amino acids. CDR1 MNHNS and CDR2 SASEGT come from the germline V gene. CDR3 residues: CASSELVRKNRAEQFF. The CDR3 bases are TGTGCCAGCAGTGAACTCGTCAGGAAGAACAGAGCCGAGCAGTTCTTC.

This clonotype was seen ten or more times. This sequence joins TRBV7-8 and TRBJ1-1, with D tentatively TRBD1 (6 bases). Germline V lookup: CDR1 SGHVS, CDR2 FQNEAQ. The CDR3 is 14 amino acids. With 4 bases removed from V and 2 bases from J, the gap between germline ends came to 11 bases. The DNA of the CDR3 is TGTGCCAGCAGCTCCGAACAGGGAAACACTGAAGCTTTCTTT. Amino acid sequence: CASSSEQGNTEAFF.

The chain is built from TRBV5-1 and TRBJ1-3; a possible D gene is TRBD1 (5 bases). V was cut by 0 bases and J by 2 bases, with 12 bases left in between. The CDR3 totals 16 residues. In germline, CDR1 is SGHRS, CDR2 YFSETQ. The CDR3 region has the DNA TGCGCCAGCAGCTTGGCCGGAAGGGGCACTGGAAACACCATATATTTT. Encoded protein: CASSLAGRGTGNTIYF.

The table lists this clonotype with a few counts. The chain has TRBV28 and TRBJ2-3; D may be TRBD2 (6 bases). With 5 bases removed from V and 3 bases from J, the gap between germline ends came to 18 bases. The germline gives CDR1 MDHEN, CDR2 SYDVKM. This CDR3 has 16 amino acids. In DNA, the CDR3 is TGTGCCAGCAGTACAATAAGAGGAGGGAGGACAGATACGCAGTATTTT. It translates to CASSTIRGGRTDTQYF.

This clonotype was observed many times. The chain carries TRBV6-1 and TRBJ1-5, with TRBD1 as a possible D gene (6 bases). Germline CDR1 reads MNHNS; CDR2 reads SASEGT. The V end lost 5 bases, the J end lost 6 bases, and 20 bases lay between the germline ends. The CDR3 loop spans 16 amino acids. The CDR3 region has the DNA TGTGCCAGCAGTTTAGGGGGTTGGGGATTGGGTCAGCCCCAGCATTTT. This sequence encodes CASSLGGWGLGQPQHF.

A word on this clonotype: The junction does not match germline at one end; this may be a read error. V and J are TRBV18 and TRBJ1-2; D is possibly TRBD1 (5 bases). The germline V gene has CDR1 KGHSH and CDR2 LQKENI. The CDR3 is 15 residues long. The chain's CDR3 is CDSSPRDRSTYGYTF. CDR3 nucleotide sequence: TGTGACAGCTCACCTAGAGACAGATCGACCTATGGCTACACCTTC.

This clonotype was seen a single time. A much more abundant neighbour one base away suggests this may be a read error. The chain recombines TRBV29-1 with TRBJ1-5; D unresolved. This CDR3 has 14 amino acids. Germline V CDR1 and CDR2: SQVTM, ANQGSEA. The CDR3 coding sequence is TGCACCTCGCTTTTTGGGATGAGAAATCAGCCCCAGCATTTT. Translating gives CTSLFGMRNQPQHF.

This clonotype was counted ten times or more. J is TRBJ2-3 and V is TRBV14; 8 bases align to TRBD1. Looked up from germline, CDR1 is SGHDN and CDR2 is FVKESK. This CDR3 region has 16 residues. V was clipped by 3 bases and J by 0 bases; unmatched bases: 5. The CDR3 here is CASSQPGGASTDTQYF. CDR3 DNA sequence: TGTGCCAGCAGCCAGCCAGGGGGCGCGAGCACAGATACGCAGTATTTT.

This clonotype has only a few counts. The chain employs TRBV29-1 and TRBJ2-7; D is possibly TRBD1 or TRBD2 (6 bases each). CDR1 and CDR2 (germline): SQVTM, ANQGSEA. The CDR3 has 13 amino acids. V was clipped by 6 bases and J by 3 bases, with 15 bases between them. The CDR3 DNA is TGCAGCGTCCCTGGCGGGGACATCTACGAGCAGTACTTC. It translates to CSVPGGDIYEQYF.

In this sample, this clonotype turned up a few times. The chain employs TRBV24-1 and TRBJ2-2; 7 bases fit TRBD1. The CDR3 length is 15 residues. Looked up from germline, CDR1 is KGHDR and CDR2 is SFDVKD. J gave up 4 bases and V 1 base, and 2 bases lay outside the gene matches. The CDR3 spells CATSDFRQGTGELFF. The DNA of the CDR3 is TGTGCCACCAGTGATTTCAGACAGGGCACCGGGGAGCTGTTTTTT.

The sample holds a few counts of this clonotype. The chain recombines TRBV30 with TRBJ1-2, with TRBD1 as a possible D gene (6 bases). Trimming stripped 3 bases from V and 6 bases from J, with 14 bases between. Germline V lookup: CDR1 GTSNPN, CDR2 SVGIG (reference sequence). This CDR3 has 13 residues. The CDR3 here is CAWRGTIIHGYTF. The CDR3 region has the DNA TGTGCCTGGAGGGGGACAATAATCCATGGCTACACCTTC. The full variable domain, completed using reference TRBV30 and TRBJ1-2, is SQTIHQWPATLVQPVGSPLSLECTVEGTSNPNLYWYRQAAGRGLQLLFYSVGIGQISSEVPQNLSASRPQDRQFILSSKKLLLSDSGFYLCAWRGTIIHGYTFGSGTRLTVV.

J is TRBJ2-1 and V is TRBV29-1, with D perhaps TRBD1 (5 bases). Germline assignment: CDR1 SQVTM and CDR2 ANQGSEA. V lost 5 bases to trimming and J lost 10 bases, with 12 bases between them. The CDR3 contains 11 residues. The CDR3 DNA reads as TGCAGCGTTCCGACAGCTAAAGAGCAGTTCTTC. It is translated as CSVPTAKEQFF.

The chain links TRBV9 to TRBJ2-7, with D maybe TRBD1 (7 bases). This CDR3 has 16 residues. Germline CDR1 and CDR2: SGDLS and YYNGEE. V was shortened by 3 bases and J by 3 bases, with 19 bases between the two germline ends. This CDR3 is CASSAAGQGGYYEQYF. The CDR3 bases are TGTGCCAGCAGCGCCGCCGGGCAGGGGGGATACTACGAGCAGTACTTC. Together with reference TRBV9 and TRBJ2-7, the CDR3 gives the full variable domain: DSGVTQTPKHLITATGQRVTLRCSPRSGDLSVYWYQQSLDQGLQFLIQYYNGEERAKGNILERFSAQQFPDLHSELNLSSLELGDSALYFCASSAAGQGGYYEQYFGPGTRLTVT.

The chain has TRBV19 and TRBJ2-7; 7 bases map to TRBD2. Trimming removed 3 bases from V and 2 bases from J; junction bases left unmatched: 7. The CDR3 length is 15 residues. In germline, CDR1 is LNHDA, CDR2 SQIVND (reference sequence). Here the CDR3 reads CASSIGTKVPYEQYF. In DNA form, the CDR3 reads TGTGCCAGTAGTATTGGGACTAAGGTACCCTACGAGCAGTACTTC. Variable domain in full (rest from reference TRBV19 and TRBJ2-7): DGGITQSPKYLFRKEGQNVTLSCEQNLNHDAMYWYRQDPGQGLRLIYYSQIVNDFQKGDIAEGYSVSREKKESFPLTVTSAQKNPTAFYLCASSIGTKVPYEQYFGPGTRLTVT.

This clonotype has just a few counts. Given a much more abundant clone one base away, this may be a read error. The chain combines TRBV6-1 with TRBJ2-3, with TRBD2 identical over 12 bases. V lost 6 bases and J lost 2; bases outside the gene matches: 3. The CDR3 totals 15 residues. CDR1 and CDR2 (germline): MNHNS, SASEGT. The CDR3 region is CASSGTSGYTDTQYF. The CDR3 DNA follows: TGTGCCAGCAGCGGGACTAGCGGGTACACAGATACGCAGTATTTT.

V gene TRBV27 combines with J gene TRBJ1-4; the match to TRBD1 covers 8 bases. Unmatched junction bases numbered 7, after V lost 5 bases and J lost 8 bases. Germline V gene sequence: CDR1 MNHEY, CDR2 SMNVEV (reference sequence). The CDR3 sequence is 14 residues long. In nucleotides, the CDR3 is TGTGCCAGCAGTGAAACAGGGGGAGAGGAAAAACTGTTTTTT. It translates to CASSETGGEEKLFF. The variable domain in full, with the rest retrieved from reference TRBV27 and TRBJ1-4, is EAQVTQNPRYLITVTGKKLTVTCSQNMNHEYMSWYRQDPGLGLRQIYYSMNVEVTDKGDVPEGYKVSRKEKRNFPLILESPSPNQTSLYFCASSETGGEEKLFFGSGTQLSVL.

In the case of this clonotype: A single base separates this from a much larger clone, so it may be a read error. This is likely a read error, given that the CDR3 carries no conserved phenylalanine or tryptophan at its end. The chain combines TRBV5-6 with TRBJ2-1, with 7 bases aligning to TRBD1. The CDR3 is 16 residues long. J gave up 2 bases and V 4 bases, and 9 bases lay outside the gene matches. Germline-derived CDR1 and CDR2 are SGHDT and YYEEEE. This CDR3 reads CASSKLGQSTYNEQFL. The CDR3 nucleotides are TGTGCCAGCAGCAAACTGGGACAGTCTACCTACAATGAGCAGTTCTTA.

This clonotype occurred a few times. V gene TRBV4-2 combines with J gene TRBJ2-2, with D possibly matching TRBD2 (5 bases). In germline, CDR1 is LGHNA, CDR2 YNFKEQ. The CDR3 is 14 amino acids. V was trimmed by 3 bases and J by 4 bases, leaving 9 bases between them. The CDR3 loop is CASSQERSTGELFF. CDR3 nucleotides: TGTGCCAGCAGCCAGGAGCGGTCCACCGGGGAGCTGTTTTTT.

This clonotype was observed a few times. The chain combines TRBV9 with TRBJ2-7, with TRBD1 matching over 10 bases. The CDR3 has 14 amino acids. V trimming: 3 bases; J trimming: 2 bases; junction bases outside the gene matches: 2. The germline V gene has CDR1 SGDLS and CDR2 YYNGEE. The CDR3 nucleotides read TGTGCCAGCAGCGAGACAGGGGGCCCCTACGAGCAGTACTTC. Protein: CASSETGGPYEQYF.

This clonotype appeared many times. The rearrangement links TRBV7-9 to TRBJ1-1; D perhaps matches TRBD1 (6 bases). Trimming removed 6 bases at V and 7 bases at J, with 15 bases between. The V gene's germline CDR1 is SEHNR and CDR2 FQNEAQ (reference sequence). The CDR3 is made up of 13 amino acids. The CDR3, as DNA: TGTGCCAGCAGGGGGGGACAAATCCATGAAGCTTTCTTT. Translated: CASRGGQIHEAFF.

This chain links TRBV19 with TRBJ2-7; the D is unclear. From germline, CDR1 is LNHDA and CDR2 SQIVND (reference sequence). There are 15 residues in the CDR3. V was trimmed by 2 bases and J by 2 bases, leaving 13 bases between them. The CDR3, as DNA: TGTGCCAGTAGTATATGGGGTTACTGCGCCTACGAGCAGTACTTC. Translated: CASSIWGYCAYEQYF.

CDR3 in DNA: TGTGCCAGCAGCTGGGACACCCCTTGGGACGAGACGTACTTC. Its translation: CASSWDTPWDETYF. The rearrangement joins TRBV7-2 to TRBJ2-7, with D possibly matching TRBD1 (6 bases). CDR1 SGHTA and CDR2 FQGNSA come from the germline V gene. V was trimmed by 4 bases and J by 12 bases, leaving 22 bases between them. The CDR3 extends over 14 amino acids.

This clonotype was detected only a few times. V and J are TRBV4-2 and TRBJ2-1; 13 bases agree with TRBD2. V lost 1 base, J lost 5 bases, and 5 bases stayed unmatched. The CDR3 is 17 residues long. Germline V gene data show CDR1 as LGHNA and CDR2 as YNFKEQ. CDR3 nucleotides: TGTGCCAGCAGCCAAGGGGGACTAGCGGGAATCAACAATGAGCAGTTCTTC. As protein: CASSQGGLAGINNEQFF.

This clonotype has more than one count but fewer than ten. V is TRBV4-2 and J is TRBJ1-6; D is uncertain. This CDR3 region has 14 residues. Trimming removed 0 bases from V and 3 bases from J, with 3 bases in between. Germline V lookup: CDR1 LGHNA, CDR2 YNFKEQ. CDR3: CASSQEGYNSPLHF. In DNA form, the CDR3 reads TGTGCCAGCAGCCAAGAGGGCTATAATTCACCCCTCCACTTT.

The chain recombines TRBV28 with TRBJ2-2, with 7 positions matching TRBD2. Looked up from germline, CDR1 is MDHEN and CDR2 is SYDVKM. V shed 5 bases and J 2 bases; nucleotides not matched to a gene: 8. The CDR3 extends over 16 amino acids. The CDR3 is CASSPRGGDNTGELFF. DNA for the CDR3: TGTGCCAGCAGTCCCCGGGGAGGGGATAACACCGGGGAGCTGTTTTTT.